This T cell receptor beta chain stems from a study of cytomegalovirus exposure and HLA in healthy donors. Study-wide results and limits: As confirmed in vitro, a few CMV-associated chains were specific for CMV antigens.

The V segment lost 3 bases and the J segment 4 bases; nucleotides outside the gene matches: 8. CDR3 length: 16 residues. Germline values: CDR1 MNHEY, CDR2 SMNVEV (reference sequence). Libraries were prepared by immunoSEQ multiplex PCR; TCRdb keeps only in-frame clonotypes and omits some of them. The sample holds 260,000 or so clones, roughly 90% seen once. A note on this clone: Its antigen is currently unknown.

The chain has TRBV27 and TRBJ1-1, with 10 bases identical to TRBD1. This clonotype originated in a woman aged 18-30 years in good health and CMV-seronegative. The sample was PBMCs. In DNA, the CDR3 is TGTGCCAGCAGTTTTCGACAGGGGGCGACCGGCACTGAAGCTTTCTTT. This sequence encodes CASSFRQGATGTEAFF.